A single sample is the source of the 4 T cell receptor beta chains below, sequenced in a study of OX40 agonist ivuxolimab in advanced cancers. Only in-frame clones appear in the TCRdb table, and some are missing; sequencing was by immunoSEQ multiplex PCR. The sample has around 76,000 clones, 80% to 90% seen once. Source: CD4+ or CD8+ T cells sorted from blood, taken in a trial of the OX40 agonist ivuxolimab. These receptors were taken from an adult with an advanced solid tumor such as melanoma, head and neck, liver or kidney cancer.

The CDR3 bases are TGTGCCAGCAGCTTAGGCTGGACAGGGTTTATCGACGAGCAGTACTTC. It translates to CASSLGWTGFIDEQYF. The rearrangement links TRBV7-9 to TRBJ2-7; TRBD1 agrees at 8 bases. CDR1 is SEHNR and CDR2 is FQNEAQ in the germline V gene (reference sequence). This CDR3 spans 16 amino acids. V was pared by 1 base and J by 5 bases, with 10 bases of the junction left unmatched.

The chain joins TRBV9 to TRBJ2-7; perhaps TRBD1 as D (5 bases). V was trimmed by 5 bases and J by 0 bases, leaving 12 bases between them. This CDR3 contains 14 residues. Germline CDR1 and CDR2: SGDLS and YYNGEE. The DNA for the CDR3 is TGTGCCAGCAGTCCAAGACAGAACTCCTACGAGCAGTACTTC. This gives the protein CASSPRQNSYEQYF.

This rearrangement joins TRBV5-4 to TRBJ2-1; TRBD1 might be the D (6 bases). CDR1 and CDR2 (germline): SGHNT, YYREEE (reference sequence). CDR3 size: 16 residues. V was trimmed by 0 bases and J by 7 bases, leaving 17 bases between them. The DNA of the CDR3 is TGTGCCAGCAGCTTGGGTGGCAGGGGTCGAGGGAATGAGCAGTTCTTC. The encoded protein is CASSLGGRGRGNEQFF.

This rearrangement joins TRBV9 to TRBJ2-3; D perhaps matches TRBD1 (7 bases). Germline lookup yields CDR1 SGDLS and CDR2 YYNGEE. The germline V and J ends were trimmed by 0 bases and 4 bases, with 12 bases remaining between them. CDR3 length: 15 residues. Written as DNA, the CDR3 is TGTGCCAGCAGCGTAGTTTCAGGGGGGCCAGATACGCAGTATTTT. Protein product: CASSVVSGGPDTQYF.